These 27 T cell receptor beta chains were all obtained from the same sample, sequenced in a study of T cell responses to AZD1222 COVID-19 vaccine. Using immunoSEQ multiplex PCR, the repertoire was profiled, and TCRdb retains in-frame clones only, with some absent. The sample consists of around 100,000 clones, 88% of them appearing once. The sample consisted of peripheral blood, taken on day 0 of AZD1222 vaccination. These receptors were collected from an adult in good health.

This CDR3 reads CASHPGRAKGNIYNEQFF. The CDR3 coding sequence is TGTGCCAGCCACCCCGGCAGGGCGAAGGGGAATATTTACAATGAGCAGTTCTTC. This chain connects TRBV27 to TRBJ2-1; a weak D match, TRBD1 (5 bases). The V end lost 8 bases, the J end lost 4 bases, and 27 bases lay between the germline ends. The CDR3 has 18 amino acids. Germline-derived CDR1 and CDR2 are MNHEY and SMNVEV (reference sequence).

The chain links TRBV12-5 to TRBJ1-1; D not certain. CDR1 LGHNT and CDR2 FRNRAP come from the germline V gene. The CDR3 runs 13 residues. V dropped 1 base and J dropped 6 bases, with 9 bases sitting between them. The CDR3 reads CASGLAPSAEAFF. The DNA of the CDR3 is TGTGCTAGTGGTTTGGCCCCAAGCGCTGAAGCTTTCTTT.

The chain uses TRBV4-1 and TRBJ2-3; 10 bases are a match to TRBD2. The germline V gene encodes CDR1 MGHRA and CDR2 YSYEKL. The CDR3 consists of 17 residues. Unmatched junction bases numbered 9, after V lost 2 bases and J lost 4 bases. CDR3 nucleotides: TGCGCCAGCAGCCAAATTTTGCAGCGGGAGGGCCCAGATACGCAGTATTTT. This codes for CASSQILQREGPDTQYF.

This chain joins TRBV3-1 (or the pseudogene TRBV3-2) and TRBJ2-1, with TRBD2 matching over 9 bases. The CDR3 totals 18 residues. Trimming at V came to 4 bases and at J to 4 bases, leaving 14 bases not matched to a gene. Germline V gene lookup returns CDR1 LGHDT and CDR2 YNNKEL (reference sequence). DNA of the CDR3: TGTGCCAGCAGCCGGGGGGCGATTAGCGGGAGAGGGTACAATGAGCAGTTCTTC. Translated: CASSRGAISGRGYNEQFF.

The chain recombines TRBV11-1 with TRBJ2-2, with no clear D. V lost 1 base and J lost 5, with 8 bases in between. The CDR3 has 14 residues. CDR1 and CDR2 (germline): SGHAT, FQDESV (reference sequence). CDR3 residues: CASSLVLETGELFF. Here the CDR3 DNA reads TGTGCCAGCAGCTTAGTCCTCGAAACCGGGGAGCTGTTTTTT.

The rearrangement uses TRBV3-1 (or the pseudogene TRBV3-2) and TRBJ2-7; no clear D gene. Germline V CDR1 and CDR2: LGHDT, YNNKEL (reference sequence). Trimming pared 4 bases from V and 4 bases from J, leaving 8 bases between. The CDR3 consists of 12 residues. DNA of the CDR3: TGTGCCAGCAGCCTTGAGCAGTACGAGCAGTACTTC. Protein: CASSLEQYEQYF.

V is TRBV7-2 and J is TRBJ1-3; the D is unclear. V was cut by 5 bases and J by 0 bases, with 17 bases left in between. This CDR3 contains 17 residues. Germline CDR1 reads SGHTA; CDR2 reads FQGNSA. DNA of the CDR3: TGTGCCAGCAGCAAGACCCCCGGGATCGCCTCTGGAAACACCATATATTTT. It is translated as CASSKTPGIASGNTIYF. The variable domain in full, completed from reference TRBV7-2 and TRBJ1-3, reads GAGVSQSPSNKVTEKGKDVELRCDPISGHTALYWYRQSLGQGLEFLIYFQGNSAPDKSGLPSDRFSAERTGGSVSTLTIQRTQQEDSAVYLCASSKTPGIASGNTIYFGEGSWLTVV.

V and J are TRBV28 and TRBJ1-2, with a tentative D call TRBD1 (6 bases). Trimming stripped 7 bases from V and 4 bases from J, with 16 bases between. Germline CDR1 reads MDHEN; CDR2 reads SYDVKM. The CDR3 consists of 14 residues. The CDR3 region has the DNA TGTGCCAGCATAGAGGGGGGCGCGGGCTATGGCTACACCTTC. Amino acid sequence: CASIEGGAGYGYTF.

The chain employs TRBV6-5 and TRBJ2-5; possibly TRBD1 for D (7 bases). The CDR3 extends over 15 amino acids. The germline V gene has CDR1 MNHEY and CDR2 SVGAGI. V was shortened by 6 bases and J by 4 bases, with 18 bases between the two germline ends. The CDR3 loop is CASSSTRQGGETQYF. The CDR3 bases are TGTGCCAGCAGCTCGACCCGACAGGGAGGAGAGACCCAGTACTTC.

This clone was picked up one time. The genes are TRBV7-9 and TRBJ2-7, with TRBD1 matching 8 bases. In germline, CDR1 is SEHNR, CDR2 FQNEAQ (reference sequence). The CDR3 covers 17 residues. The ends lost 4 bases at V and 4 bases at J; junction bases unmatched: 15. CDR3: CASSSWTGRDIGYEQYF. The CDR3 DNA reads TGTGCCAGCAGCTCTTGGACAGGGCGGGACATAGGATACGAGCAGTACTTC.

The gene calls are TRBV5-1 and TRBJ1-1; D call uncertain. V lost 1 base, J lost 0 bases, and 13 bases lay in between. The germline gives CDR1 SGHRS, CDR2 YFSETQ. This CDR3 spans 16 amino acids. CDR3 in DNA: TGCGCCAGCAGCTTGAGGGCATACGGTATGAACACTGAAGCTTTCTTT. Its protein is CASSLRAYGMNTEAFF.

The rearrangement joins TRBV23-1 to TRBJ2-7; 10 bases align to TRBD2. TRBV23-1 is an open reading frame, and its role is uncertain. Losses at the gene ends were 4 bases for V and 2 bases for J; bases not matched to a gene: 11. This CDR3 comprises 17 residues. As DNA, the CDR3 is TGCGCCAGCAGTCGTCCAGGGAGGACTAGCGGCACCTACGAGCAGTACTTC. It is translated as CASSRPGRTSGTYEQYF.

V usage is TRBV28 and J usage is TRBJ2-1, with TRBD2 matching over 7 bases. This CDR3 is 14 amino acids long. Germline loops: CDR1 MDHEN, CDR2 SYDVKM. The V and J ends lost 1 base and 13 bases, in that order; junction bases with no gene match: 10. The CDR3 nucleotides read TGTGCCAGCAGTTTATTGGAGGAGGGGAGGGGCCAGTTCTTC. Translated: CASSLLEEGRGQFF.

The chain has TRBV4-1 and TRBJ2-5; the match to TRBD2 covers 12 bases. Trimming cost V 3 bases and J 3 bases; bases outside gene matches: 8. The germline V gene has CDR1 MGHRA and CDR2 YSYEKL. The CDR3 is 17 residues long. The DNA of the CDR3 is TGCGCCAGCAGCCAGCCCACTAGCGGGAGGAGTAAAGAGACCCAGTACTTC. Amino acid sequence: CASSQPTSGRSKETQYF.

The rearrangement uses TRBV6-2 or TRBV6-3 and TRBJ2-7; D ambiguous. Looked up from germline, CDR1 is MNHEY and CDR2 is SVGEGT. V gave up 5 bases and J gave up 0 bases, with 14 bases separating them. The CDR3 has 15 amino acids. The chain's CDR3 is CASSTRTDSSYEQYF. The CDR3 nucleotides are TGTGCCAGCAGTACCCGGACGGATTCCTCCTACGAGCAGTACTTC.

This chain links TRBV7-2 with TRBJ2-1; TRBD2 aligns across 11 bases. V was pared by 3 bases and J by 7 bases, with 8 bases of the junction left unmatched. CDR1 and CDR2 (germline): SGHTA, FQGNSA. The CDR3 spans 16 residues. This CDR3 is CASSLLAGGPGNEQFF. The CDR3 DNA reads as TGTGCCAGCAGCTTGTTAGCGGGAGGGCCGGGGAATGAGCAGTTCTTC.

The CDR3 nucleotides are TGTGCCAGCAGCTCCTACAGGGGAAGCCTTTTTCAAGAGACCCAGTACTTC. Its translation is CASSSYRGSLFQETQYF. The rearrangement links TRBV7-2 to TRBJ2-5, with TRBD1 matching 7 bases. The CDR3 contains 17 residues. V trimming: 4 bases; J trimming: 2 bases; junction bases outside the gene matches: 13. In germline, CDR1 is SGHTA, CDR2 FQGNSA. The full variable domain, rest sourced from reference TRBV7-2 and TRBJ2-5, is GAGVSQSPSNKVTEKGKDVELRCDPISGHTALYWYRQSLGQGLEFLIYFQGNSAPDKSGLPSDRFSAERTGGSVSTLTIQRTQQEDSAVYLCASSSYRGSLFQETQYFGPGTRLLVL.

The CDR3 coding sequence is TGTGCCAGCAGTTTACCTTATGGACAGGGGACAAGTGAGCAGTACTTC. Translation gives CASSLPYGQGTSEQYF. The V call is TRBV28, the J call TRBJ2-7, with TRBD1 matching 9 bases. Germline loops: CDR1 MDHEN, CDR2 SYDVKM. The CDR3 runs 16 residues. With V trimmed by 2 bases and J by 7 bases, 12 bases remained unmatched.

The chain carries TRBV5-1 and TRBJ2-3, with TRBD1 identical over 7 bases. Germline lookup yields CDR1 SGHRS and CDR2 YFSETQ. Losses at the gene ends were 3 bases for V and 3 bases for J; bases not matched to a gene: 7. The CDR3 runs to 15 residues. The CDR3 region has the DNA TGCGCCAGCAGCTCGTCGACAGGGTATACAGATACGCAGTATTTT. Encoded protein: CASSSSTGYTDTQYF.

CDR3 nucleotide sequence: TGTGCCAGCAGCTTAGTGGGGACACAGGGGGCAGGCGCAGATACGCAGTATTTT. Its translation: CASSLVGTQGAGADTQYF. This chain uses TRBV7-2 with TRBJ2-3; 9 bases are shared with TRBD1. Germline V gene lookup returns CDR1 SGHTA and CDR2 FQGNSA. Trimming at V came to 1 base and at J to 4 bases, leaving 12 bases not matched to a gene. CDR3 length equals 18 residues.

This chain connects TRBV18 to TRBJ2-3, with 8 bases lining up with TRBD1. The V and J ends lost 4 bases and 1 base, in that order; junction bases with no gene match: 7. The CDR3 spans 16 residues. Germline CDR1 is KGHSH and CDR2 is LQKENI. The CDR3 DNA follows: TGTGCCAGCTCACGCTTGCAGGGGGCCGGCACAGATACGCAGTATTTT. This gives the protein CASSRLQGAGTDTQYF. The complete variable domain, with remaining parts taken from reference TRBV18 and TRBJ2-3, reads NAGVMQNPRHLVRRRGQEARLRCSPMKGHSHVYWYRQLPEEGLKFMVYLQKENIIDESGMPKERFSAEFPKEGPSILRIQQVVRGDSAAYFCASSRLQGAGTDTQYFGPGTRLTVL.

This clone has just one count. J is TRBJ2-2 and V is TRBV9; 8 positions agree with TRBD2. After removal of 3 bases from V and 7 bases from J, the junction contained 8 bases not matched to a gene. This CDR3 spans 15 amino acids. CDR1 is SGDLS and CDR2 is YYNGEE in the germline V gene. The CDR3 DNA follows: TGTGCCAGCAGCGGGGGGACTAGGGCTTTCGGGGAGCTGTTTTTT. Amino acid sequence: CASSGGTRAFGELFF.

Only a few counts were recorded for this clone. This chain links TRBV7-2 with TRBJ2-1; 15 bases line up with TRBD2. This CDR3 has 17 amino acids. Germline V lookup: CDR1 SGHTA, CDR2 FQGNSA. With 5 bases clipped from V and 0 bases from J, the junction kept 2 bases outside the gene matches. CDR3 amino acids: CASSEGLAGGSYNEQFF. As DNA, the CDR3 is TGTGCCAGCAGCGAGGGACTAGCGGGGGGCTCCTACAATGAGCAGTTCTTC.

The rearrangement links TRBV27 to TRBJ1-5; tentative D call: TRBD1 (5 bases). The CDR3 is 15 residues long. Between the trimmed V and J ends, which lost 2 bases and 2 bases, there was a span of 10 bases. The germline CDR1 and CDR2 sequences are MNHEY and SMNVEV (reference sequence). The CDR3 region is CASSLNRLGNQPQHF. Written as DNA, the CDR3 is TGTGCCAGCAGTTTAAACAGGTTAGGCAATCAGCCCCAGCATTTT.

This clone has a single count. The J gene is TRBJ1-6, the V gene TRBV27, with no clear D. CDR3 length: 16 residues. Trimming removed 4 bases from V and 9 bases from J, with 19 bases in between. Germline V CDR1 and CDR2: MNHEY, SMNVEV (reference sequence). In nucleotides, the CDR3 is TGTGCCAGCAGTTCCTTGGGCCAAGCTCTTACTTCACCCCTCCACTTT. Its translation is CASSSLGQALTSPLHF.

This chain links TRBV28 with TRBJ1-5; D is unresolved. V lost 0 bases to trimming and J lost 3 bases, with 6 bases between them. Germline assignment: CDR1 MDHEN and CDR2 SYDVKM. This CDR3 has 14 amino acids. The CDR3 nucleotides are TGTGCCAGCAGTTTATGGGGGATCAATCAGCCCCAGCATTTT. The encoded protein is CASSLWGINQPQHF.

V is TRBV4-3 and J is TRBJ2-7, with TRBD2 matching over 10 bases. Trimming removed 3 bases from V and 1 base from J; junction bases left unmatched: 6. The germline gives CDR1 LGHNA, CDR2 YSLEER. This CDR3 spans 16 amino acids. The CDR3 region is CASSQLAGVTSYEQYF. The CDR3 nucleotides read TGCGCCAGCAGCCAGCTAGCGGGGGTGACATCCTACGAGCAGTACTTC.